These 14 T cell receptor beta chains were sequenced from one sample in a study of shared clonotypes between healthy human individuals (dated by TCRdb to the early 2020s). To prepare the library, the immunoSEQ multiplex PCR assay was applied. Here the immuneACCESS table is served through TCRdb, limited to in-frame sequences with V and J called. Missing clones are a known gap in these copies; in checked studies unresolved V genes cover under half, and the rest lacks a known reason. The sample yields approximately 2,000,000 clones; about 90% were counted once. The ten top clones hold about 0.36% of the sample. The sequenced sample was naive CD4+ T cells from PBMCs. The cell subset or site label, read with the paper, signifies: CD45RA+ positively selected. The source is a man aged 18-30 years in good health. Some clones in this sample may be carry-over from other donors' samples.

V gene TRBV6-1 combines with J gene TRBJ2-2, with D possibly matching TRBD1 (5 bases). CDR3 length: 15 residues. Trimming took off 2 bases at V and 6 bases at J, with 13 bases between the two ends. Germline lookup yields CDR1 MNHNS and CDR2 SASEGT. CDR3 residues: CASSELIQGAGELFF. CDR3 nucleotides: TGTGCCAGCAGTGAACTCATCCAGGGCGCCGGGGAGCTGTTTTTT.

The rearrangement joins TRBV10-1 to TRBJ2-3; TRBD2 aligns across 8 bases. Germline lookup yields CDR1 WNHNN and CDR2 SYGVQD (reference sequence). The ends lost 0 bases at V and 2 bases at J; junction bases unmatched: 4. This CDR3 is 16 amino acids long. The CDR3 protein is CASSESLAGLTDTQYF. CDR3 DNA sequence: TGCGCCAGCAGTGAGTCCCTAGCGGGCCTCACAGATACGCAGTATTTT.

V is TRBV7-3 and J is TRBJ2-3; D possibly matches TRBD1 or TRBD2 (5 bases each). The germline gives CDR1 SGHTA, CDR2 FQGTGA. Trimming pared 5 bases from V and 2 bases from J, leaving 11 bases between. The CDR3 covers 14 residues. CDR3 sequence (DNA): TGTGCCAGCAGCCTCTGGGGACCCACAGATACGCAGTATTTT. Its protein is CASSLWGPTDTQYF.

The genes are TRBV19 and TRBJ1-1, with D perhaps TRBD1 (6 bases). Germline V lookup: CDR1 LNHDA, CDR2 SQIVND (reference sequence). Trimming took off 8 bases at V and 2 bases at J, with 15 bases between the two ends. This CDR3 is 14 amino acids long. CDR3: CASQQGWRNTEAFF. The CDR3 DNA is TGTGCCAGTCAACAGGGTTGGCGTAACACTGAAGCTTTCTTT.

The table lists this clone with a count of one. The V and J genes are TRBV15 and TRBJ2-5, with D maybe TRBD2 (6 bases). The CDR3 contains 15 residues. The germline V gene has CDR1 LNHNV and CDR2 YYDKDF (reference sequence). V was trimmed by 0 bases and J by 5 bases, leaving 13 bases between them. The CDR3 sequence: CATSRDDGRGETQYF. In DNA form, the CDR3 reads TGTGCCACCAGCAGAGATGACGGGAGAGGGGAGACCCAGTACTTC.

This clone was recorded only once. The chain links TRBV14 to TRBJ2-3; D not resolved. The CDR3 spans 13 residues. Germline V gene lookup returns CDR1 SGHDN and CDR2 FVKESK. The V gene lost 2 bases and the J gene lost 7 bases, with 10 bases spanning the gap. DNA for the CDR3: TGTGCCAGCAGCCAACTTGAGAGGAATACGCAGTATTTT. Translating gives CASSQLERNTQYF.

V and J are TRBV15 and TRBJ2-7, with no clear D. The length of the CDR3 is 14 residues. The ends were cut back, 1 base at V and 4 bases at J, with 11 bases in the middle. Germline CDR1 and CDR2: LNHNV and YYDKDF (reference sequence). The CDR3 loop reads CATSRGNPLYEQYF. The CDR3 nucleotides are TGTGCCACCAGCAGAGGCAATCCTCTTTACGAGCAGTACTTC.

In DNA form, the CDR3 reads TGTGCCAGCAGCGTAATGGGTGCCGGGGAGCTGTTTTTT. Protein sequence: CASSVMGAGELFF. V and J are TRBV9 and TRBJ2-2, with D uncertain. Trimming shortened V by 1 base and J by 6 bases, and 7 bases separated the two germline ends. CDR3 length: 13 amino acids. CDR1 SGDLS and CDR2 YYNGEE come from the germline V gene. The complete variable domain, with remaining parts taken from reference TRBV9 and TRBJ2-2, reads DSGVTQTPKHLITATGQRVTLRCSPRSGDLSVYWYQQSLDQGLQFLIQYYNGEERAKGNILERFSAQQFPDLHSELNLSSLELGDSALYFCASSVMGAGELFFGEGSRLTVL.

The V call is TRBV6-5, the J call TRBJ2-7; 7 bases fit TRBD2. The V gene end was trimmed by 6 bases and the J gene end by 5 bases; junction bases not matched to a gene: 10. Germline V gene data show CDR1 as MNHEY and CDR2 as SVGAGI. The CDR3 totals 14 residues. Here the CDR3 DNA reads TGTGCCAGCAGCCCAGGGCCGGGAGGACACGAGCAGTACTTC. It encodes CASSPGPGGHEQYF.

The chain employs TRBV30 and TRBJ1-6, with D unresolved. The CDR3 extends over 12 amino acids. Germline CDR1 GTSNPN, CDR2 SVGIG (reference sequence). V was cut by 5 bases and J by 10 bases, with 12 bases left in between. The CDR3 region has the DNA TGTGCCTGGTCGGATCCGCGGTCACCCCTCCACTTT. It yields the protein CAWSDPRSPLHF.

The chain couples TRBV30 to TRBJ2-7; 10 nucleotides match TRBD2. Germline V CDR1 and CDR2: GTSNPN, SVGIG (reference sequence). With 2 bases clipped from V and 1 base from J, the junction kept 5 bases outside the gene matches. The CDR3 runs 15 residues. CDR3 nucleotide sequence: TGTGCCTGGAGTTCAGGACTAGCGGTTTCCTACGAGCAGTACTTC. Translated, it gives CAWSSGLAVSYEQYF.

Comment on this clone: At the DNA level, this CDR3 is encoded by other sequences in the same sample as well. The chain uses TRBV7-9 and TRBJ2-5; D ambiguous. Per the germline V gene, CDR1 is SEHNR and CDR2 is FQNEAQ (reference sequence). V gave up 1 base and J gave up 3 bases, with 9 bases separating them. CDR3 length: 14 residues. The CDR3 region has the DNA TGTGCCAGCAGCTTAGTTCCCAGAGAAGAGACCCAGTACTTC. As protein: CASSLVPREETQYF. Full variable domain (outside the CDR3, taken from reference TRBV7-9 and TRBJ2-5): DTGVSQNPRHKITKRGQNVTFRCDPISEHNRLYWYRQTLGQGPEFLTYFQNEAQLEKSRLLSDRFSAERPKGSFSTLEIQRTEQGDSAMYLCASSLVPREETQYFGPGTRLLVL.

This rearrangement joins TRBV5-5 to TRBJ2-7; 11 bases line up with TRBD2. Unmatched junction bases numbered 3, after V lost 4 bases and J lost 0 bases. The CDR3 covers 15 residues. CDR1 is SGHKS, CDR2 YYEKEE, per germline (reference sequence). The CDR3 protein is CASSRTSGSSYEQYF. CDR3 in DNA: TGTGCCAGCAGCCGAACTAGCGGGAGCTCCTACGAGCAGTACTTC.

The DNA for the CDR3 is TGCGCCAGCAGGGCACAGGGGCCAACTAATGAAAAACTGTTTTTT. This translates into CASRAQGPTNEKLFF. The gene calls are TRBV5-1 and TRBJ1-4, with TRBD1 identical over 7 bases. The ends lost 5 bases at V and 0 bases at J; junction bases unmatched: 4. The CDR3 extends over 15 amino acids. Germline CDR1 SGHRS, CDR2 YFSETQ.